What follows is one T cell receptor beta chain and its context. The data are from a study of T cell changes during pregnancy in multiple sclerosis. CDR3 size: 12 residues. V lost 11 bases and J lost 4, with 11 bases in between. Germline CDR1 is SGHTA and CDR2 is FQGNSA. Repertoires were generated with immunoSEQ multiplex PCR, while TCRdb's copy carries only in-frame clones and drops some. The sample consists of about 97,000 clones, just over 90% of them appearing once. Source: peripheral blood, taken in the second trimester of pregnancy. This TCR was sampled from a female donor in good health, enrolled as a control in a pregnancy study. V usage is TRBV7-2 and J usage is TRBJ2-2, with D perhaps matching TRBD2 (6 bases). In nucleotides, the CDR3 is TGTGCCGGGGGGACCGGCACCGGGGAGCTGTTTTTT. This translates into CAGGTGTGELFF.